The source of this T cell receptor beta chain is a study of memory CD4+ T cells and cytomegalovirus serostatus. Across the whole study: Healthy Belgian adult donors included about nine CMV-positive and around 25 CMV-negative people. Study findings and constraints: Of approximately 150 reported CMV TCRbeta sequences, about 70 were found in memory CD4+ repertoires.

As handled by the study authors: After removing out-of-frame reads, 2 million to 2.5 million distinct TCRbeta sequences remained. Libraries were prepared by immunoSEQ multiplex PCR; TCRdb keeps only in-frame clonotypes and omits some of them. From that table come the V and J calls and clone size; the DNA was used to work out D and trimming. The top ten clones hold around 6% of a sample with fewer than 50,000 clones, 76% of them seen once. Germline CDR1 and CDR2: SGHNT and YYREEE (reference sequence). This CDR3 has 12 residues. The V and J ends lost 0 bases and 7 bases respectively, with 8 bases between them. Only one count was recorded for this clone. Its specificity is unknown. The sort gate was single viable CD3+CD4+CD8-CD45RO+ cells for memory CD4+ T cells. After thawing, CD4+ T cells were positively selected.

The material sequenced was memory CD4+ T cells from blood. The receptor was isolated from an adult in good health and CMV-seronegative. V and J are TRBV5-4 and TRBJ2-7; D is unresolved. CDR3 amino acids: CASSLEQREQYF. In DNA, the CDR3 is TGTGCCAGCAGCTTGGAACAGAGGGAGCAGTACTTC.